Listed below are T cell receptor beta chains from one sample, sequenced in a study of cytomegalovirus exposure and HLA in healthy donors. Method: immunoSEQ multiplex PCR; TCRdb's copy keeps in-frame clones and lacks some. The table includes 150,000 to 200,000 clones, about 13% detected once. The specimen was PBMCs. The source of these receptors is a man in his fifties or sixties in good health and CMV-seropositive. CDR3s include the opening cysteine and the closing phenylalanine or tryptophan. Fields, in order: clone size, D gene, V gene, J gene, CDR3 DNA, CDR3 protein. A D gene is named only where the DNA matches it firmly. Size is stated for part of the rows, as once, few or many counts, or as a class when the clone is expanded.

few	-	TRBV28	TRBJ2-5	TGTGCCAGCAGTTTGTCTCGGGGTGGAAAGGAGACCCAGTACTTC	CASSLSRGGKETQYF
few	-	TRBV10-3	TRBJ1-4	TGTGCCGCCCGACCGGGACAAAGTAATGAAAAACTGTTTTTT	CAARPGQSNEKLFF
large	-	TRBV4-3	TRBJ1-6	TGCGCCAGCAGCCATCTCGGGAATTCACCCCTCCACTTT	CASSHLGNSPLHF
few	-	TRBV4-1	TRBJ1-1	TGCGCCAGCAGCCAAGTTGGACAGAACACTGAAGCTTTCTTT	CASSQVGQNTEAFF
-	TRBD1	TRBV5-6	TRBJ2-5	TGTGCCAGCAGCTTGACAGGGGGCCAGGGGACCCAGTACTTC	CASSLTGGQGTQYF
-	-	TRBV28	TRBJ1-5	TGTGCCAGCACAGGGGTGAACAATCAGCCCCAGCATTTT	CASTGVNNQPQHF
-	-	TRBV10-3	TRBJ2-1	TGTGCCATCAGTGACCCACGGGACTCCGGGGATGAGCAGTTCTTC	CAISDPRDSGDEQFF
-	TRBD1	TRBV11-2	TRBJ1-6	TGTGCCAGCTGCCGGGACAGGTTGTCACCCCTCCACTTT	CASCRDRLSPLHF
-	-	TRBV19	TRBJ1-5	TGTGCCAGTACCCCCGCCCTCTATAGCAATCAGCCCCAGCATTTT	CASTPALYSNQPQHF
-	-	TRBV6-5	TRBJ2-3	TGTGCCAGTGCTGCGGGGATTAGCACAGATACGCAGTATTTT	CASAAGISTDTQYF
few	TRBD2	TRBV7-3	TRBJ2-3	TGTGCCAGCAGCTTAATGGGACTAGCTATCACAGATACGCAGTATTTT	CASSLMGLAITDTQYF
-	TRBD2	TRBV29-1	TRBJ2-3	TGCAGCGTTATAAGCGGGGTGAGCACAGATACGCAGTATTTT	CSVISGVSTDTQYF
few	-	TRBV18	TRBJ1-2	TGTGCCAGCTCTCTTTCAGGGGCGCAGAACTATGGCTACACCTTC	CASSLSGAQNYGYTF
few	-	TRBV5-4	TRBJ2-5	TGTGCCAGCAGCTTGTCAGGGTCAGTCGAAGAGACCCAGTACTTC	CASSLSGSVEETQYF
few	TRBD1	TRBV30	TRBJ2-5	TGTGCCTGGAGGGGGGCAGGGGGCGGGCGAGAGACCCAGTACTTC	CAWRGAGGGRETQYF
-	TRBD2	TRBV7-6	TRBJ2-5	TGTGCCAGCAGTCTACTAGCGGGGGGAGAGACCCAGTACTTC	CASSLLAGGETQYF
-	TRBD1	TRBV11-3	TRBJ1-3	TGTGCCAGCAGATCCCGGGACAGGGAGTCTGGAAACACCATATATTTT	CASRSRDRESGNTIYF
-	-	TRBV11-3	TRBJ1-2	TGTGCCAGCAGCTTCTCAGGGGATCATGGCTACACCTTC	CASSFSGDHGYTF
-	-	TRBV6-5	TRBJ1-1	TGTGCCAGCAGCTTAACAAAGGGGGTTTACACTGAAGCTTTCTTT	CASSLTKGVYTEAFF
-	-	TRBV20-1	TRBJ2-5	TGCAGTGCTAGAGTTTCGGAGACCCAGTACTTC	CSARVSETQYF
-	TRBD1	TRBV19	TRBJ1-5	TGTGCCAGTAGTATAGGTGGAGGACAGGGGGGTCAGCCCCAGCATTTT	CASSIGGGQGGQPQHF
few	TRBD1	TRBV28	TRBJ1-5	TGTGCCAGCAGGCAGACAGGGAACAATCAGCCCCAGCATTTT	CASRQTGNNQPQHF
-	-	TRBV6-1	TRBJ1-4	TGTGCCAGCAGTGAAGGGACAGCCATGATTGTGGTGTTTTTT	CASSEGTAMIVVFF
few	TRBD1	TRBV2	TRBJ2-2	TGTGCCACCAGGACAGGGAACACCGGGGAGCTGTTTTTT	CATRTGNTGELFF
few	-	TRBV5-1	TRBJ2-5	TGCGCCAGCAGCTTGGCCCCTAGCACGCAAGAGACCCAGTACTTC	CASSLAPSTQETQYF
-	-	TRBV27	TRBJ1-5	TGTGCCAGCAGTTTTAGGGGGATCGATCAGCCCCAGCATTTT	CASSFRGIDQPQHF
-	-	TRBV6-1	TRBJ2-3	TGTGCCAGCAGTGAAGTCGGCAGGGGCACGCAGTATTTT	CASSEVGRGTQYF
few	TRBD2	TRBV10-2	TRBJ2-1	TGCGCCAGCAGTGAGTCGAAAGGCGGGAGCTCCTACAATGAGCAGTTCTTC	CASSESKGGSSYNEQFF
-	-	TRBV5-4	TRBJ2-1	TGTGCCAGCAGCAGCTTGGATGGCGCGGGTGAGCAGTTCTTC	CASSSLDGAGEQFF
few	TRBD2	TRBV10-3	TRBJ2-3	TGTGCCATCAGCCCAGGAACCGCGGGGGGCACAGATACGCAGTATTTT	CAISPGTAGGTDTQYF
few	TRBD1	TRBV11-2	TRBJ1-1	TGTGCCAGCCGTCAGGGGGAGAGCACTGAAGCTTTCTTT	CASRQGESTEAFF
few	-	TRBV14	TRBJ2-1	TGTGCCAGCAGCCAAGAGAGTGGTCTACCGTTCTTC	CASSQESGLPFF
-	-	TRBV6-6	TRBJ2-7	TGTGCCAGCAGGCGGACCTACGAGCAGTACTTC	CASRRTYEQYF
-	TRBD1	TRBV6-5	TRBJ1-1	TGTGCCAGCAGTCCCCCATCGGGACAGGGGTCTGAAGCTTTCTTT	CASSPPSGQGSEAFF
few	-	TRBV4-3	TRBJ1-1	TGCGCCAGCAGCCAAGATCCCCAGCAGGGTAGGACTGAAGCTTTCTTT	CASSQDPQQGRTEAFF
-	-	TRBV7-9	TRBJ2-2	TGTGCCAGCACCACCCTCGCCGGTAGCCACGGGGAGCTGTTTTTT	CASTTLAGSHGELFF
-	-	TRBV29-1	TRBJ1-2	TGCAGCGTAAGGGGGGGGCAGGGTGCTATTAACTATGGCTACACCTTC	CSVRGGQGAINYGYTF
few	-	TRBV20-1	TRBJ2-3	TGCAGTGCTCGACAGACAGATACGCAGTATTTT	CSARQTDTQYF
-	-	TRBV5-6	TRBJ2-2	TGTGCCAGCACTCGCACCGGGACAAAGAACACCGGGGAGCTGTTTTTT	CASTRTGTKNTGELFF
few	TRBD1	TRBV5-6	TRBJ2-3	TGTGCCAGCACCCGGACAGGGGGTCGCGTAGATACGCAGTATTTT	CASTRTGGRVDTQYF
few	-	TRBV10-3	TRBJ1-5	TGTGCCATCAGTGATCCCGACCGGAGGGTGCCCCAGCATTTT	CAISDPDRRVPQHF
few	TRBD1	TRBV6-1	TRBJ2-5	TGTGCCAGCAGTGAAGGTTGGGGACAGGGCCGCCGGGAGACCCAGTACTTC	CASSEGWGQGRRETQYF
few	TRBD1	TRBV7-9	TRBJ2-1	TGTGCCAGCCTCTACAGGGGTGGGGATGAGCAGTTCTTC	CASLYRGGDEQFF
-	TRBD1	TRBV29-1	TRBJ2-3	TGCAGCGTACGGGACAGGAGACCAAGCACAGATACGCAGTATTTT	CSVRDRRPSTDTQYF
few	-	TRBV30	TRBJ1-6	TGTGCCTGGAACTCGGGGTCACCCCTCCACTTT	CAWNSGSPLHF
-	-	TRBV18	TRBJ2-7	TGTGCCAGCTCACCGATAGTAAGCTCCTACGAGCAGTACTTC	CASSPIVSSYEQYF